Following are 25 T cell receptor beta chains from one sample sequenced in a study of T cell responses to AZD1222 COVID-19 vaccine. Clones were read by immunoSEQ multiplex PCR, and TCRdb kept only the in-frame ones, dropping some. The sample lists some 92,000 clones, 90% to 95% occurring once. The material sequenced was peripheral blood, taken on day 0 of AZD1222 vaccination. These receptors were taken from an adult in good health.

V and J are TRBV19 and TRBJ1-5; D might be TRBD1 (5 bases). CDR1 is LNHDA, CDR2 SQIVND, per germline (reference sequence). V was trimmed by 7 bases and J by 3 bases, leaving 19 bases between them. This CDR3 contains 16 residues. The CDR3 is CASTPGTKGLNQPQHF. As DNA, the CDR3 is TGTGCCAGTACCCCCGGGACGAAAGGGCTCAATCAGCCCCAGCATTTT.

The chain uses TRBV12-5 and TRBJ1-2; 12 positions match TRBD1. The CDR3 length is 17 residues. CDR1 and CDR2 from the germline V gene are LGHNT and FRNRAP. Trimming took 5 bases from V and 3 from J; bases not matched to a gene: 10. CDR3 amino acids: CASGLGQGATTHYGYTF. The CDR3 nucleotides are TGTGCTAGTGGTCTGGGACAGGGGGCCACCACTCACTATGGCTACACCTTC.

CDR3 sequence: CASSYRGEDEQFF. The CDR3 bases are TGTGCCAGCAGCTACAGGGGAGAGGATGAGCAGTTCTTC. The rearrangement links TRBV7-8 to TRBJ2-1; 7 bases agree with TRBD1. CDR1 and CDR2 from the germline V gene are SGHVS and FQNEAQ. Trimming cost V 4 bases and J 8 bases; bases outside gene matches: 5. The CDR3 length is 13 residues.

The rearrangement links TRBV10-3 to TRBJ1-2; the match to TRBD1 covers 8 bases. Germline CDR1 is ENHRY and CDR2 is SYGVKD. V lost 2 bases to trimming and J lost 6 bases; unmatched junction nucleotides: 8. The CDR3 consists of 15 residues. The CDR3 DNA reads as TGTGCCATCAGTGAGGGACAGGGTGATTTGGATGGCTACACCTTC. The encoded protein is CAISEGQGDLDGYTF.

The chain employs TRBV27 and TRBJ1-1; 7 positions match TRBD1. V was pared by 5 bases and J by 0 bases, with 3 bases of the junction left unmatched. Germline V lookup: CDR1 MNHEY, CDR2 SMNVEV (reference sequence). The CDR3 has 14 amino acids. The CDR3 here is CASSGGQLNTEAFF. CDR3 sequence (DNA): TGTGCCAGCAGTGGGGGACAGTTGAACACTGAAGCTTTCTTT.

This chain uses TRBV19 with TRBJ2-3; 10 bases are a match to TRBD2. J gave up 1 base and V 3 bases, and 1 base lay outside the gene matches. Looked up from germline, CDR1 is LNHDA and CDR2 is SQIVND (reference sequence). The CDR3 loop spans 15 amino acids. The CDR3: CASSITSGGTDTQYF. CDR3 nucleotide sequence: TGTGCCAGTAGTATCACTAGCGGGGGCACAGATACGCAGTATTTT.

V is TRBV27 and J is TRBJ1-1; 7 nucleotides align to TRBD1. The V segment lost 7 bases and the J segment 1 base; nucleotides outside the gene matches: 6. This CDR3 is 14 amino acids long. Looked up from germline, CDR1 is MNHEY and CDR2 is SMNVEV (reference sequence). The CDR3 nucleotides are TGTGCCAGCAATCGACAGGGCCCGAACACTGAAGCTTTCTTT. It specifies CASNRQGPNTEAFF.

J is TRBJ1-2 and V is TRBV6-5, with D tentatively TRBD1 (6 bases). Germline assignment: CDR1 MNHEY and CDR2 SVGAGI. The CDR3 length is 11 residues. V was cut by 6 bases and J by 5 bases, with 7 bases left in between. The CDR3: CASSQGYGYTF. The DNA for the CDR3 is TGTGCCAGCAGCCAGGGGTATGGCTACACCTTC.

The chain is built from TRBV7-8 and TRBJ2-3; D is undetermined. The CDR3 spans 12 residues. Trimming stripped 0 bases from V and 3 bases from J, with 1 base between. Per germline, CDR1 SGHVS and CDR2 FQNEAQ. CDR3 coding DNA: TGTGCCAGCAGCTTAGCGACAGATACGCAGTATTTT. This codes for CASSLATDTQYF.

This clone showed up just once. Being one base from a much bigger clone, this may be a read error. The chain recombines TRBV6-1 with TRBJ1-5; D gene unclear. The V and J ends lost 3 bases and 0 bases respectively, with 0 bases between them. CDR1 is MNHNS and CDR2 is SASEGT in the germline V gene. The CDR3 extends over 12 amino acids. The CDR3 DNA reads as TGTGCCAGCAGTGATAGCAATCAGCCCCAGCATTTT. This gives the protein CASSDSNQPQHF.

The sample holds a few counts of this clone. The J gene is TRBJ2-7, the V gene TRBV2; D gene ambiguous. The CDR3 spans 14 residues. Germline V gene lookup returns CDR1 SNHLY and CDR2 FYNNEI. Trimming pared 6 bases from V and 4 bases from J, leaving 16 bases between. As DNA, the CDR3 is TGTGCCAGCAGGAAAAACTATTCCCCATACGAGCAGTACTTC. Translated: CASRKNYSPYEQYF.

This chain links TRBV7-9 with TRBJ1-2; 7 positions match TRBD1. Germline assignment: CDR1 SEHNR and CDR2 FQNEAQ (reference sequence). The V segment lost 2 bases and the J segment 5 bases; nucleotides outside the gene matches: 5. This CDR3 is 14 amino acids long. The CDR3 loop is CASSLSGTDYGYTF. CDR3 nucleotides: TGTGCCAGCAGCTTATCCGGGACAGATTATGGCTACACCTTC.

The V and J genes are TRBV7-9 and TRBJ1-1; 8 bases fit TRBD1. Germline V gene sequence: CDR1 SEHNR, CDR2 FQNEAQ (reference sequence). The length of the CDR3 is 16 residues. The V and J ends lost 2 bases and 4 bases, in that order; junction bases with no gene match: 9. The CDR3 reads CASSLPQGQGLTEAFF. The CDR3 nucleotides read TGTGCCAGCAGCTTACCCCAAGGACAGGGACTCACTGAAGCTTTCTTT.

V gene TRBV2 combines with J gene TRBJ2-3; D gene uncertain. CDR3 size: 11 residues. V was shortened by 0 bases and J by 7 bases, with 2 bases between the two germline ends. Germline CDR1 reads SNHLY; CDR2 reads FYNNEI. CDR3 residues: CASSEANTQYF. The DNA for the CDR3 is TGTGCCAGCAGTGAAGCTAATACGCAGTATTTT.

CDR3 protein: CASSRQGFGYTF. The CDR3, as DNA: TGTGCCAGCAGCCGACAGGGGTTTGGCTACACCTTC. The chain couples TRBV12-3 or TRBV12-4 to TRBJ1-2; TRBD1 matches at 8 bases. The J segment lost 7 bases and the V segment lost 6 bases, leaving 4 bases of the junction unmatched. This CDR3 region has 12 residues.

The chain couples TRBV5-1 to TRBJ1-3, with a tentative D call TRBD1 (5 bases). The CDR3 sequence is 15 residues long. Germline values: CDR1 SGHRS, CDR2 YFSETQ. Trimming removed 0 bases from V and 6 bases from J, with 13 bases in between. CDR3 sequence reads: CASSLADNAVNTIYF. Here the CDR3 DNA reads TGCGCCAGCAGCTTGGCGGACAATGCGGTAAACACCATATATTTT.

The CDR3 DNA reads as TGCGCCAGCAGGCCAGGGGGACTGAGGACTGAAGCTTTCTTT. The encoded protein is CASRPGGLRTEAFF. The chain carries TRBV5-1 and TRBJ1-1, with 7 bases that match TRBD1. The germline gives CDR1 SGHRS, CDR2 YFSETQ. Losses at the gene ends were 5 bases for V and 5 bases for J; bases not matched to a gene: 9. The CDR3 sequence is 14 residues long.

The gene calls are TRBV29-1 and TRBJ1-2, with no clear D. Germline loops: CDR1 SQVTM, CDR2 ANQGSEA. V shed 5 bases and J shed 0 bases, with 10 bases lying between them. The CDR3 sequence is 13 residues long. This CDR3 reads CSVQAKANYGYTF. DNA for the CDR3: TGCAGCGTTCAAGCGAAAGCTAACTATGGCTACACCTTC.

This clone was counted once. The DNA of the CDR3 is TGTGCCAGCTCCCGGGGACAGGGGAGCACTGAAGCTTTCTTT. It codes for CASSRGQGSTEAFF. The genes are TRBV18 and TRBJ1-1; 10 bases line up with TRBD1. Germline V CDR1 and CDR2: KGHSH, LQKENI. Germline trimming cut 6 bases from V and 4 bases from J; bases unmatched to any gene: 5. CDR3 size: 14 residues. The full variable domain, in which reference TRBV18 and TRBJ1-1 provide the parts outside the CDR3, is NAGVMQNPRHLVRRRGQEARLRCSPMKGHSHVYWYRQLPEEGLKFMVYLQKENIIDESGMPKERFSAEFPKEGPSILRIQQVVRGDSAAYFCASSRGQGSTEAFFGQGTRLTVV.

The genes are TRBV6-6 and TRBJ2-5; D possibly matches TRBD1 or TRBD2 (5 bases each). The CDR3 extends over 14 amino acids. Germline-derived CDR1 and CDR2 are MNHNY and SVGAGI (reference sequence). Trimming pared 5 bases from V and 1 base from J, leaving 11 bases between. Here the CDR3 DNA reads TGTGCCAGCAGTCGGGGACCGGCCCAAGAGACCCAGTACTTC. It translates to CASSRGPAQETQYF.

This rearrangement joins TRBV6-6 to TRBJ2-3; 7 bases align to TRBD1. The CDR3 runs 14 residues. With 6 bases clipped from V and 3 bases from J, the junction kept 6 bases outside the gene matches. Germline V CDR1 and CDR2: MNHNY, SVGAGI (reference sequence). The CDR3 loop reads CASRQQGTTDTQYF. In DNA form, the CDR3 reads TGTGCCAGCAGACAACAGGGGACAACAGATACGCAGTATTTT.

V gene TRBV11-2 combines with J gene TRBJ2-7, with 10 bases matching TRBD1. This CDR3 spans 17 amino acids. The junction had 12 bases not matched to a gene; V was cut back by 3 bases and J by 4 bases. The germline V gene encodes CDR1 SGHAT and CDR2 FQNNGV. The DNA of the CDR3 is TGTGCCAGCAGCTTTAAGCCGGGACAGGGGATAGCATACGAGCAGTACTTC. As protein: CASSFKPGQGIAYEQYF.

The chain has TRBV28 and TRBJ2-3; 8 nucleotides match TRBD2. The CDR3 covers 17 residues. V shed 7 bases, J shed 3 bases, and the junction held 15 bases outside the gene matches. Germline V gives CDR1 MDHEN, CDR2 SYDVKM. Here the CDR3 reads CASIDRVPGGRTDTQYF. In DNA, the CDR3 is TGTGCCAGCATAGATCGCGTCCCCGGCGGGAGGACAGATACGCAGTATTTT.

The chain has TRBV5-6 and TRBJ1-1; 8 bases are a match to TRBD1. Germline CDR1 and CDR2: SGHDT and YYEEEE. This CDR3 comprises 13 residues. J lost 5 bases, V lost 5 bases, and 5 bases had no gene match. CDR3 amino acids: CASRTGVWTEAFF. DNA of the CDR3: TGTGCCAGCAGGACAGGGGTGTGGACTGAAGCTTTCTTT.

The count of this clone is one. The chain has TRBV27 and TRBJ2-7; TRBD2 agrees at 14 bases. Germline-derived CDR1 and CDR2 are MNHEY and SMNVEV (reference sequence). The CDR3 is 15 amino acids. V lost 4 bases and J lost 3; bases outside the gene matches: 2. CDR3 residues: CASSSGTSGSYEQYF. CDR3 nucleotides: TGTGCCAGCAGTTCCGGGACTAGCGGGAGCTACGAGCAGTACTTC.